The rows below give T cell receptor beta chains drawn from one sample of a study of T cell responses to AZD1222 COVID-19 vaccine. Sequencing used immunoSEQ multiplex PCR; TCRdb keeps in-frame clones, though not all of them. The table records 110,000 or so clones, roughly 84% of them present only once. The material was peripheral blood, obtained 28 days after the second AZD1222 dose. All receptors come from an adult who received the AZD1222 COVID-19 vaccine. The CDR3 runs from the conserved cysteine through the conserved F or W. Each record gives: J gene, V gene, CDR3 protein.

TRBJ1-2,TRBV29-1,CSVAGMSDYGYTF
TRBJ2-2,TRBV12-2,CASRLTSQTREDTGELFF
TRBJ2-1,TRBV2,CASSQTSGKNNEQFF
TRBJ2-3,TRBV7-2,CASSSGLGTDTQYF
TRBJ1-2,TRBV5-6,CASSVKTQGYGYTF
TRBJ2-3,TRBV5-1,CASSLGQSTDTQYF
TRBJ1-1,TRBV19,CASSKGRYTEAFF
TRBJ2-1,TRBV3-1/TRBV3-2,CASSQTPSGRPSYNEQFF
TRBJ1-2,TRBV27,CASSLTGASYGYTF
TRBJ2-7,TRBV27,CASSLSSAGDEQYF
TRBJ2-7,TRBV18,CASSPGPTREQYF
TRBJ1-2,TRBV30,CAWSVGYYGYTF
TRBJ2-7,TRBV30,CAWSVNPIEQYF
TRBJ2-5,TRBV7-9,CASSSSGLAGETQYF
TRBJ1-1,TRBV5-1,CASSMGQGTEAFF
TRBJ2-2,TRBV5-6,CASSPLVPGELFF
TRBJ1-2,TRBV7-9,CASSSDRGPSYGYTF
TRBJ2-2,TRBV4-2,CASSQAQGQGKPGELFF
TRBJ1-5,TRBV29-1,CSVEELAGIRPVYWAQHF
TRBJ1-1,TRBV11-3,CASSSTGGSTEAFF
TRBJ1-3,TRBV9,CASSVEGRNTIYF
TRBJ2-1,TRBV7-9,CASSLVGASGRSNNEQFF
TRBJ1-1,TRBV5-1,CASSGANTEAFF
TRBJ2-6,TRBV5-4,CASSSGGPADRANVLTF
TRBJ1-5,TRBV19,CATEGQNSNQPQHF
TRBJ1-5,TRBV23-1,CASIPSEWGYNQPQHF
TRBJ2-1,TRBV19,CASSNYGGRGNEQFF
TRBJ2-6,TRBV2,CASGTGTIQSSGANVLTF
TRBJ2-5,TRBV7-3,CASSLTGSFRGETQYF
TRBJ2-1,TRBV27,CASSLGRGSYNEQFF
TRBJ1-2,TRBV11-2,CASSQAVAGGNYGYTF
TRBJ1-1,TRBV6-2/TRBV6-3,CASSYRGGPNTEAFF
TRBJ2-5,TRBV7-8,CASSPGTATQYF
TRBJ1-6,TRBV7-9,CASSLVGANSPLHF
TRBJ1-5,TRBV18,CASSLTGQEYQPQHF
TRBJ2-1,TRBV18,CASSPPTGVYNEQFF
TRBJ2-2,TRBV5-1,CASSLTGRGTGELFF
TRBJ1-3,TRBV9,CASSPTVVGEGNTIYF
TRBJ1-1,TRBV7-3,CASSLQGNTEAFF
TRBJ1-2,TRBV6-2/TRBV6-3,CASSPSTNYGYTF
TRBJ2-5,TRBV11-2,CASSWTGQETQYF
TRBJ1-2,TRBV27,CASRLDRNYGYTF
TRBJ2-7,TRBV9,CASSGGVATFSDEQYF
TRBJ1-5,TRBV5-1,CASSLGQGQQPQHF
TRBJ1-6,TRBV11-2,CASSLVPTEDSPLHF
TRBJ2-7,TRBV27,CASSLGTNYEQYF
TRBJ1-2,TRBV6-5,CASRGTEFYGYTF
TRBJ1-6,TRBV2,CASGIEGGTRNSPLHF
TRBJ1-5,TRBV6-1,CASSLWTDNQPQHF
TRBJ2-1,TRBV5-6,CASSRLGQGYNEQFF
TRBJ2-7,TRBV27,CASSLLGLAGGGIFGEQYF
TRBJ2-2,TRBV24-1,CATSYGQNTGELFF
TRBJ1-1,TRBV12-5,CASGLEQGTEAFF
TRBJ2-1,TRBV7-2,CASSLAGDSYNEQFF
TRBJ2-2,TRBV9,CASSVGGQGGTGELFF
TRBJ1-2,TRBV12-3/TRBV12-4,CASIGPGEYGYTF
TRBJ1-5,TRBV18,CASSDRGIQPQHF
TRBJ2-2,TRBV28,CASSWTTNTGELFF
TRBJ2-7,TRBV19,CASSTRLAGVREQYF